This T cell receptor beta chain was sequenced during a study of beta chain features in type 1 diabetes. The CDR3 loop spans 17 amino acids. V was trimmed by 2 bases and J by 8 bases, leaving 24 bases between them. Germline lookup yields CDR1 MGHRA and CDR2 YSYEKL. The study's findings and limits: Moderate but significant shortening of TCRB CDR3s was recorded in all four CD4+ subsets from Type 1 diabetes patients.

Points on this clone: Its antigen remains unknown.

Expressed TCRB transcripts were sequenced, since all the RNA that had been isolated was reverse transcribed. Clones were read by immunoSEQ multiplex PCR, and TCRdb kept only the in-frame ones, dropping some. The sample includes hundreds of thousands of clones, about an eighth seen only once; the top ten take approximately 0.022%. The chain recombines TRBV4-1 with TRBJ1-1, with a tentative D call TRBD1 (6 bases). The sequenced material came from naive CD4+ T cells from blood. The sequence derives from a man between 18 and 29 years old with type 1 diabetes. The DNA for the CDR3 is TGCGCCAGCAGCCAAAGGAGGACAGCCCACGGGCCCCCGGAAGCTTTCTTT. Residues: CASSQRRTAHGPPEAFF.